This T cell receptor (beta chain) was observed in a study of shared clonotypes between healthy human individuals. The repertoire was sequenced with immunoSEQ multiplex PCR; TCRdb's copy has only in-frame clones and lacks some. Counted here are over a million clones, roughly 75% occurring once; the ten biggest clones make up 1.5%. Adult donors, all healthy and HIV-negative, had no recent acute infections or vaccinations. Division of CD4+ cells produced a CD45RA+ naive subset and a CD45RA-negative memory subset. Note on this clone: The antigen is unknown.

General study results and limits: Naive subsets typically showed greater estimated richness than memory subsets.

The specimen sequenced was memory CD4+ T cells sorted from blood. Subset described: CD45RA-negative fraction. The source is a man younger than 35 in good health.

This CDR3 is CASSQGLRGRLEGNTQYF. The DNA of the CDR3 is TGCGCCAGCAGCCAAGGTCTGCGAGGGAGGCTTGAAGGGAATACGCAGTATTTT. The chain has TRBV4-1 and TRBJ2-3, with D possibly being TRBD2 (6 bases). CDR1 and CDR2 from the germline V gene are MGHRA and YSYEKL. V was cut by 1 base and J by 7 bases, with 24 bases left in between. This CDR3 comprises 18 residues.